Reported below is one T cell receptor (beta chain). What it recognizes is unknown. Germline CDR1 reads GTSNPN; CDR2 reads SVGIG (reference sequence). Trimming removed 3 bases at V and 3 bases at J, with 8 bases between. The CDR3 extends over 13 amino acids. PCR primers comprised 60 Vbeta and 13 Jbeta primers. Clones were sequenced by immunoSEQ multiplex PCR, and TCRdb holds only the in-frame ones, with some missing. The sample has under 200,000 clones; about two thirds are singletons. The data belong to a study of cytomegalovirus exposure and HLA in healthy donors. The overall study: A previous analysis identified about 110 million unique TCR beta sequences derived from 180 million or so T cells. Broader study findings: An observed cluster of highly shared sequence variants was recorded as a likely sequencing artifact. V- and J-gene trimming in TCR beta was tied to a missense DCLRE1C variant by an analysis performed later.

The sequenced material came from PBMCs. This chain links TRBV30 with TRBJ1-4; D is uncertain. The TCR originated in a woman aged 18 to 35 in good health and CMV-seropositive. CDR3 DNA: TGTGCCTGGAGACGGTCCCCTAATGAAAAACTGTTTTTT. It is translated as CAWRRSPNEKLFF.